This T cell receptor beta chain originates from a study of cytomegalovirus exposure and HLA in healthy donors (dated 2017 in TCRdb). About the study as a whole: According to an earlier analysis of 450 to 650 of the donors, some 170 million T cells yielded some 120 million unique TCR beta sequences and around 300 Gb of sequence data. An early release that covered some 630 HLA-typed donors contained around 330 gigabases of sequencing data and tens of millions of unique TCR sequences. Of the roughly 400 genotyped donors, approximately 81% were placed in the genetic ancestry cluster associated with self-reported Caucasian donors. The study aimed to test whether signatures of past pathogen exposure could be identified by cataloging public T cell receptors. The study profiled the T cell repertoires of 500 to 800 subjects by immunosequencing and related them to cytomegalovirus serostatus. In addition to the first cohort of 666 subjects, a separate validation cohort of approximately 110 different subjects was used. To predict cytomegalovirus infection status, the study combined high-throughput TCR immunosequencing, statistical association of individual TCRs with disease status, and machine learning. A later analysis re-analyzed previously published TCR beta repertoires from 666 donors and added high-resolution HLA genotyping to study TCR occurrence patterns. Rather than drawing on any new phenotypic data, the later analysis identified candidate immune exposures from TCR beta sequences and the way those sequences occurred across donors. To decide whether each TCR beta V gene segment behaved as functional or pseudogenic, an earlier analysis of several hundred of the donors relied on high-throughput TCR beta sequencing. Donor age, sex, ethnicity and CMV serostatus were collected together with the repertoire data. A later genetic analysis used genome-wide SNP genotypes for 398 of the 666 donors, treating that subset as a discovery cohort. All discovery cohort repertoires had been generated using a single sequencing platform. Both class I and class II loci were covered by HLA typing, at four-digit resolution. Typing coverage differed by locus: A, B, C, DRB1 and DQB1 were typed in roughly 629-640 donors, DQA1 in 500 to 550, DPA1 in 600 to 610, and DPB1 in 472. Several DR-DQ haplotypes were handled as single units for association and clustering, since linkage in the cohort was strong. On average, around 240,000 unique TCR beta nucleotide sequences were sequenced per donor among about 400 genotyped donors of the cohort, with roughly 20% of those sequences being non-productive.

In total, 666 healthy bone marrow donors made up the cohort. All cohort members were sampled while nominally healthy, although unrecorded immune exposures were likely present. CMV serostatus was recorded as positive for about 300 and negative for about 55% of the roughly 670 cohort members, whereas no CMV serostatus was recorded for the donor in question. Each donor provided a peripheral blood sample, and peripheral blood mononuclear cells were used for TCR beta sequencing. The Qiagen DNeasy Blood Extraction Kit was used to extract genomic DNA from the blood cell samples. What the authors observed across the whole study: A few of the identified cytomegalovirus-associated TCR beta chains were confirmed in vitro to be specific for cytomegalovirus antigens. The presence/absence analyses assumed that sequencing depth was roughly uniform across donors, and that assumption may not be true. Only TCR beta chains were sequenced in this cohort, and the absence of alpha or paired-chain data limited detectable features. V-gene and J-gene trimming of TCR beta chains was associated with a missense DCLRE1C variant in a later genetic analysis, and the association was replicated in an independent cohort. In a later analysis, some 18,000 TCR beta sequences were associated with specific HLA alleles at a false discovery rate of 0.05. In an earlier analysis of some 500 of the donors, most TCR beta V segments appeared in productive rearrangements about 87% or about 30% of the time, broadly matching IMGT annotations. In a later analysis, the rate of TCR association differed among HLA loci, with DRB1 alleles having the most associated TCRs and HLA-C alleles having the fewest. A cluster of highly shared sequence variants was judged likely to be a technical artifact of the sequencing pipeline. Most TCR sequences were observed very rarely across donors, whereas some public TCRs were present in many individuals. Compared with the approximately 670-donor mean, donors in an Asian-associated ancestry cluster had fewer N-insertions in productive TCRs, according to a later genetic analysis. Correlated functional status among segregating V segments might reflect linkage disequilibrium, but an unknown experimental factor could not be ruled out. Several of the top co-occurrence clusters appeared to be linked to parvovirus B19, influenza, CMV and Epstein-Barr virus, according to a later analysis. For the cohort, immune exposure information was limited to CMV serostatus. In both the original and validation cohorts, the classifier was reported to diagnose cytomegalovirus status with high specificity and sensitivity. Because the 87-base-pair reads could not distinguish some IMGT-functional V segments, including TRBV6-2 and TRBV6-3, those segments were excluded. The study gave a list of some 150 TCR beta chains associated with cytomegalovirus. In a later analysis, HLA-associated TCR beta chains showed more clonal expansion and lower generation probabilities than non-associated chains that were equally common. A further reported finding was that TCR beta sequences accurately predicted the HLA-A and HLA-B alleles for most subjects in the first cohort. The authors suggested that the approach could potentially be generalized to other disease states and immunological phenotypes. When HLA alleles, especially DR and DQ, strongly co-occurred, TCR associations were difficult to assign to individual alleles. According to a later analysis, most CMV-associated TCR beta chains appeared to be HLA-restricted, and the HLA associations seemed to be driven largely by CMV exposure. Because counts were too low, fewer than 20 rarely observed V segments, including chromosome 9 orphons, were excluded from the earlier analysis of around 640 of the donors. Because HLA typing was unavailable for some donors at each locus, only the typed subset was used in association tests.

Preparation of the library involved the immunoSEQ multiplex PCR assay. For the multiplex PCR, a mixture combining 60 forward primers for TCR Vbeta segments and 13 reverse primers for TCR Jbeta segments was used. The CDR3 region of rearranged TCR beta genes was amplified from genomic DNA by a multiplex PCR assay. Amplified TCR beta libraries were sequenced as 87-base-pair reads on the Illumina HiSeq System. Under the source paper's analysis protocol: A later analysis counted around 72 million unique TCR beta chains across the 670 or so repertoires, and some 12 million of these chains were shared by at least two donors. Raw reads were error-corrected and collapsed into unique sequences by a nearest-neighbor algorithm in which closely related sequences were merged to remove PCR and sequencing errors. To assign V, D and J gene segments, CDR3 sequences were aligned to IMGT reference sequences. For a sequence to be retained, a match of at least six nucleotides to both a V gene segment and a J gene segment was required. Rearrangements were classified as productive when the CDR3 lacked stop codons and remained in frame with V and J, and all other rearrangements were classified as non-productive. CDR3 was defined by IMGT convention, running from the second conserved V-encoded cysteine to the conserved J-encoded phenylalanine. The earlier analysis of about 500 of the donors excluded sequences that lacked an unambiguous match to a single V gene segment. In an earlier analysis of approximately 610 of the donors, V segments were called functional above 56.7% productive rearrangements and were called segregating when the between-donor standard deviation exceeded 5%. A statistical classification framework was built for diagnosing cytomegalovirus status from the catalog of TCR beta chain sequences. In a later analysis, V and J genes were assigned by comparing TCR nucleotide sequences against IMGT/GENE-DB human TR gene sequences. A later analysis assigned CDR3 sequences and most-parsimonious VDJ recombination scenarios with the TCRdist pipeline. In a later analysis, every TCR beta chain was defined by the combination of its CDR3 amino acid sequence and its V-gene family, and reads without a unique V-gene family were dropped. In a later analysis, a few hundred highly shared, low-generation-probability nucleotide sequences were removed to address suspected cross-contamination and a sequencing artifact. In a later analysis, a clonal expansion index for each public chain was calculated from normalized within-repertoire ranks of inferred template counts. A later analysis computed generation probabilities with a VDJ recombination model fitted to out-of-frame rearrangements, and checked the results against IGoR. In a later analysis, hypergeometric tests were used to score TCR-TCR, TCR-HLA and TCR-CMV co-occurrence, with a repertoire-size bias correction applied to TCR pairs. A later analysis estimated false discovery rates by permuting HLA or CMV assignments 20 times. In a later analysis, co-occurring TCRs were grouped using DBSCAN, and TCRdist sequence similarity was added for clustering within HLA-allele-positive subsets. Repertoires with fewer than 30,000 or more than 120,000 public chains, plus five repertoires with anomalous nucleotide sharing, were excluded from co-occurrence clustering. The table comes from immuneACCESS by way of TCRdb, which keeps in-frame sequences with V and J called. Part of the clones is missing from these tables; in studies checked, under half for an unresolved V gene and the rest for unknown reasons. For V, J and clone size, that table is used; D and trimming come from the DNA. The sample table contains about 80,000 clones; only one count was recorded for under 80% of them. The ten largest clones add up to roughly 13% of the sample.

Spanning cysteine to phenylalanine, the CDR3 consists of 14 amino acids. The kept DNA is CDR3 alone, 42 bases in frame from the first base. V and J are trimmed by 5 bases and 3 bases, and the gene matches miss 7 bases of the junction. CDR1 MNHEY and CDR2 SMNVEV were looked up in the germline V gene (reference sequence). A word on this clone: No antigen is known for it. The sample holds no much larger clone one base away, and base qualities are not on file.

Sequencing was performed on PBMCs. The clonotype was recovered from a human donor in good health. Recombination connected TRBV27 to TRBJ2-7; 7 junctional bases match TRBD1. Read as DNA, the sequence is TGTGCCAGCAGTCAGCGGACAGGCCACTACGAGCAGTACTTC. Its translation is CASSQRTGHYEQYF.